This T cell receptor (beta chain) was identified during a study of blood T cell repertoires in COVID-19. The ends were cut back, 0 bases at V and 3 bases at J, with 10 bases in the middle. The CDR3 has 14 residues. CDR1 is SGHRS and CDR2 is YFSETQ in the germline V gene. This clone was seen a few times. Per the authors' pipeline: Reference gene primer amplification gave estimated nucleated cell counts. Repertoires were generated with immunoSEQ multiplex PCR, while TCRdb's copy carries only in-frame clones and drops some. V and J calls and clone size are given by that table; D and trimming were obtained from the DNA. This sample has 30,000 to 40,000 clones, with 85% found just once.

The sequence was obtained from a woman aged 60-75 years with active COVID-19. V and J are TRBV5-1 and TRBJ2-7; maybe TRBD1 (6 bases). The sequenced sample was peripheral blood. This CDR3 reads CASSLDLGGYEQYF. The CDR3 DNA reads as TGCGCCAGCAGCTTGGACCTAGGGGGCTACGAGCAGTACTTC.